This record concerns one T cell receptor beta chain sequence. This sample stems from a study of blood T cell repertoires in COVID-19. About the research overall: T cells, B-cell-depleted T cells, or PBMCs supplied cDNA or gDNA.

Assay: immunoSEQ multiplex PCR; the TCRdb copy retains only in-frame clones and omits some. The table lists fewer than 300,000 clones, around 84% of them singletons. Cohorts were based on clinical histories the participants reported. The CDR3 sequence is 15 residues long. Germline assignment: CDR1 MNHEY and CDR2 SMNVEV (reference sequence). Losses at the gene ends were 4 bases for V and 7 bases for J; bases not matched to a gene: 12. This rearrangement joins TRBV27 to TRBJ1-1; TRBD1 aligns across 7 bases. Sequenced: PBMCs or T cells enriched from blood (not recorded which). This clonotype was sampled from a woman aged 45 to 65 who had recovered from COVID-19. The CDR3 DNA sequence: TGTGCCAGCAGTTCTCCCTCGGGACAGTGGAGTGAAGCTTTCTTT. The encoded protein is CASSSPSGQWSEAFF.